Each of the 7 T cell receptor beta chains below was sequenced from the same sample in a study of T cell responses to AZD1222 COVID-19 vaccine. Measured with immunoSEQ multiplex PCR; TCRdb has only the in-frame clones, and not every one. The sample lists around 130,000 clones, 89% occurring once. Sequencing was performed on peripheral blood, taken on day 0 of AZD1222 vaccination. The receptors here all came from an adult in good health.

The sample holds one count of this clone. V gene TRBV29-1 combines with J gene TRBJ1-2; D not resolved. The CDR3 contains 13 residues. The germline gives CDR1 SQVTM, CDR2 ANQGSEA. Trimming shortened V by 0 bases and J by 7 bases, and 12 bases separated the two germline ends. The CDR3 nucleotides read TGCAGCGTTGAAGAAAGGGCTTGGGGTGGCTACACCTTC. Translating gives CSVEERAWGGYTF.

CDR3 sequence: CASSMIKDVYSGNTIYF. CDR3 bases: TGTGCCAGCAGCATGATAAAGGACGTCTACTCTGGAAACACCATATATTTT. The chain couples TRBV7-9 to TRBJ1-3; no definite D call. V dropped 5 bases and J dropped 0 bases, with 17 bases sitting between them. Per the germline V gene, CDR1 is SEHNR and CDR2 is FQNEAQ (reference sequence). CDR3 size: 17 residues.

The V and J genes are TRBV11-2 and TRBJ1-4; TRBD1 matches 9 bases. The germline V gene encodes CDR1 SGHAT and CDR2 FQNNGV. V lost 3 bases to trimming and J lost 6 bases; unmatched junction nucleotides: 5. CDR3 length: 15 amino acids. The CDR3 spells CASSLWTGEDEKLFF. The CDR3 DNA reads as TGTGCCAGCAGCTTGTGGACAGGGGAGGATGAAAAACTGTTTTTT.

This CDR3 is CAWSADTGGQPQHF. The CDR3 nucleotides are TGTGCCTGGAGTGCGGATACAGGGGGCCAGCCCCAGCATTTT. This chain links TRBV30 with TRBJ1-5, with TRBD1 matching over 9 bases. This CDR3 is 14 amino acids long. The junction had 5 bases not matched to a gene; V was cut back by 1 base and J by 7 bases. The germline gives CDR1 GTSNPN, CDR2 SVGIG (reference sequence).

CDR3 sequence reads: CASSFTHRNQPQHF. The CDR3 region has the DNA TGTGCCAGCAGTTTCACCCATAGGAATCAGCCCCAGCATTTT. The gene calls are TRBV28 and TRBJ1-5; D not certain. Germline V CDR1 and CDR2: MDHEN, SYDVKM. The CDR3 consists of 14 residues. V lost 3 bases and J lost 4, with 10 bases in between.

The chain has TRBV18 and TRBJ1-1; perhaps TRBD1 as D (6 bases). Germline-derived CDR1 and CDR2 are KGHSH and LQKENI. Between the trimmed V and J ends, which lost 5 bases and 1 base, there was a span of 14 bases. The CDR3 has 15 amino acids. Here the CDR3 DNA reads TGTGCCAGCTCAGGAAATAGAGGGGGGAACACTGAAGCTTTCTTT. As protein: CASSGNRGGNTEAFF.

The CDR3 here is CASSVDDRGYEQYF. CDR3 in DNA: TGTGCCAGCAGCGTAGACGACAGGGGATACGAGCAGTACTTC. V and J are TRBV9 and TRBJ2-7; 8 nucleotides match TRBD1. The V gene's germline CDR1 is SGDLS and CDR2 YYNGEE. Trimming removed 0 bases from V and 4 bases from J; junction bases left unmatched: 3. The CDR3 extends over 14 amino acids.